This T cell receptor beta chain was sequenced for a study of OX40 agonist ivuxolimab in advanced cancers. Study-wide points: Researchers did not establish what antigens the expanded peripheral T cells target. Those patients achieving a partial response at 0.1-3.0 mg/kg showed among the lowest clonal expansion. The average count of expanded clones was higher among CD8+ T cells than among CD4+.

Concerning this clone: The antigen is not known.

From germline, CDR1 is KGHSH and CDR2 LQKENI. The CDR3 is made up of 14 amino acids. V shed 8 bases and J shed 0 bases, with 10 bases lying between them. Some clones are missing from TCRdb's copy, which holds only in-frame ones; the method was immunoSEQ multiplex PCR. Of more than 55,000 clones detected, under 85% appear once; the ten largest clones hold roughly 6%. The chain uses TRBV18 and TRBJ2-2; the D gene is possibly TRBD2 (6 bases). The sequence came from an adult with an advanced solid tumor such as melanoma, head and neck, liver or kidney cancer. Material: CD4+ or CD8+ T cells sorted from blood, obtained in a trial of the OX40 agonist ivuxolimab. The DNA of the CDR3 is TGTGCCAGCGCCTGGGAGGCGAACACCGGGGAGCTGTTTTTT. Amino acids: CASAWEANTGELFF.